The source of this T cell receptor beta chain is a study of T cell responses to AZD1222 COVID-19 vaccine listed by TCRdb under 2021. General notes on the study: TCR sequencing covered more than 230 trial participants: 207 given two doses of AZD1222 and 26 given two doses of MenACWY control vaccine. Trial participants were enrolled by age into subgroups of 18-55, 56-69 and 70-plus years, and around 150, 29 and 61 TCR-sequenced participants, respectively, were included in these subgroups. Study-wide conclusions, independent of this receptor: Because no samples from the day 14 peak response were available, repertoires could be characterized only after the peak T cell response. The whole spike protein was spanned by vaccine-associated CD4 TCRs, and dominant responses were seen in regions 160-218 and 743-854. Participants were mostly white British, with more females than males. The authors suggested clonal diversity may have been underestimated. The 56-69-year group was small, and its depth increase did not reach significance, likely because of low power. After two AZD1222 doses, spike-specific TCR breadth and depth were significantly higher than at day 0 and than in MenACWY recipients. Epitopes outside the regions mutated in the B.1.351 and B.1.1.7 variants were reportedly recognized by nearly half of the unique spike-specific TCRs. Conclusions about previously exposed vaccinees are limited because only six or seven AZD1222 recipients were SARS-CoV-2 seropositive at baseline.

The time point label, read with the paper, signifies: about 28 days (+/-7) after the second vaccine dose. AZD1222 recipients whose second dose came at about 4 weeks and those whose second dose came at about 12 weeks were combined into one group, since spike-specific TCR depth and breadth did not differ between the two schedules. Vaccinee samples came from UK trials COV001 and COV002, including a single-blind randomized controlled phase 2/3 trial of AZD1222 (ChAdOx1 nCoV-19) in healthy adults. Trial participant PBMC samples were collected at day 0 and day 28 after the second dose for TCRbeta chain sequencing. The CDR3 regions of human TCRbeta chains were subjected to immunosequencing. As for how the authors treated the data: TCRs in the repertoires were matched against a reference library of SARS-CoV-2-specific TCRs that had been generated with the MIRA antigen-specificity platform. Breadth was defined as the fraction of unique TCRs that were SARS-CoV-2-associated, and depth was defined as the fraction of total T cells that were SARS-CoV-2-associated. Using the MIRA data, each spike-specific TCR was assigned both to the spike region to which the TCR was reactive and to a CD4 or CD8 class. Log10-transformed breadth and depth values were compared by one-way ANOVA with Sidak's multiple comparisons tests. TCRdb provides this immuneACCESS table in a form limited to in-frame rearrangements. Some clones are lacking; in checked studies, under half of them reflect an unresolved V gene, and why the rest are absent is not known. That table supplies the V and J calls and clone size; D and trimming were determined from the DNA. The sample data list 77,000 or so clones, and 75% to 95% of these were observed just once. Jointly, the top ten make up about 29% of the sample.

Trimming costs V 10 bases and J 1 base, and their ends lie 17 bases apart. Taken from the germline V gene, the CDR1 and CDR2 loops are MNHEY and SVGAGI. The CDR3 spans 14 residues, from the cysteine through the phenylalanine. Here the CDR3 DNA is all that survives: 42 bases in frame from base 1. In regard to this clone: Its antigen remains unidentified. No qualities accompany the bases; no much larger clone lies one base away.

The sequencing here drew on peripheral blood, taken 28 days after the second AZD1222 dose. This TCR derives from an adult who received the AZD1222 COVID-19 vaccine. The rearranged chain carries TRBV6-5 and TRBJ2-7; the D region possibly corresponds to TRBD1 (7 bases align). CDR3 region: CATNRGGASYEQYF. The nucleotide sequence reads as follows: TGTGCCACCAACAGGGGAGGTGCGTCCTACGAGCAGTACTTC.